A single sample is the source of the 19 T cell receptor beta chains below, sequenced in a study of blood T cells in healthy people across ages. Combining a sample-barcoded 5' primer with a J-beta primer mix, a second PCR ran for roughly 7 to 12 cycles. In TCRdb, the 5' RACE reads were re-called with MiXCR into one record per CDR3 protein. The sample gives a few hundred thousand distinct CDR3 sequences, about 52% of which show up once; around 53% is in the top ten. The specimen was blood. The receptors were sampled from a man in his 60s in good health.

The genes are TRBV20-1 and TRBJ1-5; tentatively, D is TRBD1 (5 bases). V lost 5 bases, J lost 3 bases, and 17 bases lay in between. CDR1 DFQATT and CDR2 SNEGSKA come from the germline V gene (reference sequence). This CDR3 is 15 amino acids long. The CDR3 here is CSAPLARQTNQPQHF. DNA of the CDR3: TGCAGTGCTCCGTTGGCTCGACAGACCAATCAGCCCCAGCATTTT.

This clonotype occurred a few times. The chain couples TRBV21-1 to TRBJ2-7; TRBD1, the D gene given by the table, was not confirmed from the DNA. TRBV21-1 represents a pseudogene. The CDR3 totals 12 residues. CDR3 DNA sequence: TGTGCCAGCATCGACAGGGTCCACGAGCAGTACTTC. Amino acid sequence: CASIDRVHEQYF.

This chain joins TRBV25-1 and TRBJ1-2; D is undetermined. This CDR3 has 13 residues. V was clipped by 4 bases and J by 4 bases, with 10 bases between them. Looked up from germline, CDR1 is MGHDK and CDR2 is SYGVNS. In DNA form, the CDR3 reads TGTGCCAGCAGTGCAACACAGCCCTATGGCTACACCTTC. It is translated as CASSATQPYGYTF.

The CDR3 nucleotides read TGTGCCAGCAGCCCCGGGACTAGCGGGAGGGGAGGGGCGTTCTTC. Translating gives CASSPGTSGRGGAFF. The chain joins TRBV6-5 to TRBJ2-1, with 16 bases aligning to TRBD2. Germline loops: CDR1 MNHEY, CDR2 SVGAGI. Trimming removed 6 bases from V and 15 bases from J; junction bases left unmatched: 11. CDR3 size: 15 residues.

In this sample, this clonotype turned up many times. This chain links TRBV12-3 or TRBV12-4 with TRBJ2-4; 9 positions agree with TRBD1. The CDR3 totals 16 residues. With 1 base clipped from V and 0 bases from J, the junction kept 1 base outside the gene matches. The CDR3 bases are TGTGCCAGCAGTTTAGTGGGACAGGGAGCCAAAAACATTCAGTACTTC. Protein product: CASSLVGQGAKNIQYF.

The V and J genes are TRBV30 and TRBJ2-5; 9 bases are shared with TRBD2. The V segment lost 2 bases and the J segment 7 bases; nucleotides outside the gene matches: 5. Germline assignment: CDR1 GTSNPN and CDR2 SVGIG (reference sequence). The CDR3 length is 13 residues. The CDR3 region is CAWSTTSGATQYF. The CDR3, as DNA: TGTGCCTGGAGTACGACTAGCGGCGCGACCCAGTACTTC.

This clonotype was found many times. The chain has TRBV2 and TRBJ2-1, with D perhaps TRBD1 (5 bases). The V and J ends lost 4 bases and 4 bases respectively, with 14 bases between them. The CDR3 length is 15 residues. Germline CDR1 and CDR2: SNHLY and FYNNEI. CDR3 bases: TGTGCCAGCAGTGGCCTTTTGGGGCCATACAATGAGCAGTTCTTC. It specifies CASSGLLGPYNEQFF.

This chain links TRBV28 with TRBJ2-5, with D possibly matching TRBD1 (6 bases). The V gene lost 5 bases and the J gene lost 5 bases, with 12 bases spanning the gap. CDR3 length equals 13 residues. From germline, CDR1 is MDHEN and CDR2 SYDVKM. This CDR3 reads CASSGGRRETQYF. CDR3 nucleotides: TGTGCCAGCAGTGGGGGCAGGCGGGAGACCCAGTACTTC.

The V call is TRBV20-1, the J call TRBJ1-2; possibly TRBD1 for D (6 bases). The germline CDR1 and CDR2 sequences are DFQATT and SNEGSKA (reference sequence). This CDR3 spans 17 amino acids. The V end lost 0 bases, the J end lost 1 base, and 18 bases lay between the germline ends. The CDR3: CSAREGLGGSLNYGYTF. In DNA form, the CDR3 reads TGCAGTGCTAGAGAGGGGTTAGGGGGTTCTCTTAACTATGGCTACACCTTC.

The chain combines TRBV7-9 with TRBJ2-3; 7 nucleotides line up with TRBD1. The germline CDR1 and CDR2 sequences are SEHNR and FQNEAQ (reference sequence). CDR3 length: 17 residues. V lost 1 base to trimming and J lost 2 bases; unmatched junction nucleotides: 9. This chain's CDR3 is CASSLEGQLSFTDTQYF. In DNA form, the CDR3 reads TGTGCCAGCAGCTTAGAGGGACAGCTTTCGTTCACAGATACGCAGTATTTT.

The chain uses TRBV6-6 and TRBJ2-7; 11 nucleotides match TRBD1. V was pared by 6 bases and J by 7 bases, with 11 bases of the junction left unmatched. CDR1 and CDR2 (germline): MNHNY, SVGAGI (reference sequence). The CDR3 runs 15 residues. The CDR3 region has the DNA TGTGCCAGCAGCCCATGGGGGACAGGGGGTTCGGAGCAGTACTTC. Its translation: CASSPWGTGGSEQYF.

CDR3 in DNA: TGCAGTGCTAGACGGGACTCTCAAGAGACCCAGTTCTTC. Translated, it gives CSARRDSQETQFF. The chain employs TRBV20-1 and TRBJ2-5; D might be TRBD2 (6 bases). The J call is uncertain, as TRBJ2-1 better fits the DNA end. Germline V gene data show CDR1 as DFQATT and CDR2 as SNEGSKA (reference sequence). This CDR3 has 13 residues.

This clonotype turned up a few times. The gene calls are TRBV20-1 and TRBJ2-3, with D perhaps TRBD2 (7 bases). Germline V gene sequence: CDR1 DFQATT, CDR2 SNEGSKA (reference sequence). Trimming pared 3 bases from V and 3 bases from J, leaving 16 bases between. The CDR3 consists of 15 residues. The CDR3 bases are TGCAGTGCTAGCGGGGGAGGGGGTAGGACAGATACGCAGTATTTT. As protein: CSASGGGGRTDTQYF.

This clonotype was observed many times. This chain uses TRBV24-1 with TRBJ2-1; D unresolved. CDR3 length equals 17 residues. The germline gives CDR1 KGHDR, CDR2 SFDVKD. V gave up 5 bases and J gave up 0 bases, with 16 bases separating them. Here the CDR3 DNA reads TGTGCCACCAGTGCGATGCGGCGCGGCGGCTCCTACAATGAGCAGTTCTTC. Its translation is CATSAMRRGGSYNEQFF.

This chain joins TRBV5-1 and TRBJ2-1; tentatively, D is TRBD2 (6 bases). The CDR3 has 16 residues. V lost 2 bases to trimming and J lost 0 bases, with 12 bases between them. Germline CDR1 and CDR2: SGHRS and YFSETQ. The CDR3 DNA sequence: TGCGCCAGCAGCTTCGAGGAGGGCTACTCCTACAATGAGCAGTTCTTC. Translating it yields CASSFEEGYSYNEQFF. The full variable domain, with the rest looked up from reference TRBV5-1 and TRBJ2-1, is KAGVTQTPRYLIKTRGQQVTLSCSPISGHRSVSWYQQTPGQGLQFLFEYFSETQRNKGNFPGRFSGRQFSNSRSEMNVSTLELGDSALYLCASSFEEGYSYNEQFFGPGTRLTVL.

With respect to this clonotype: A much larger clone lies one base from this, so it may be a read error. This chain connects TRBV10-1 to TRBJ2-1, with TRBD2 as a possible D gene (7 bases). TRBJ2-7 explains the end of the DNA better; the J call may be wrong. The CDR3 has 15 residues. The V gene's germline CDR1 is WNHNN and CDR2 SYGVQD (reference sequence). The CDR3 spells CASSEWGGPYNEQYF. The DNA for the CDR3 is TGCGCCAGCAGTGAGTGGGGGGGGCCCTACAATGAGCAGTACTTC.

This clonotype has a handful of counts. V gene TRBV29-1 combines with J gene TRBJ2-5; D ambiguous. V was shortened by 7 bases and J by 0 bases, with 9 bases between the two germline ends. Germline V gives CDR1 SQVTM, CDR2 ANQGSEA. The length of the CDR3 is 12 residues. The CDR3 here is CSALTHQETQYF. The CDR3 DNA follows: TGCAGCGCCCTGACACACCAAGAGACCCAGTACTTC. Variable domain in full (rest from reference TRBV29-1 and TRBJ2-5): SAVISQKPSRDICQRGTSLTIQCQVDSQVTMMFWYRQQPGQSLTLIATANQGSEATYESGFVIDKFPISRPNLTFSTLTVSNMSPEDSSIYLCSALTHQETQYFGPGTRLLVL.

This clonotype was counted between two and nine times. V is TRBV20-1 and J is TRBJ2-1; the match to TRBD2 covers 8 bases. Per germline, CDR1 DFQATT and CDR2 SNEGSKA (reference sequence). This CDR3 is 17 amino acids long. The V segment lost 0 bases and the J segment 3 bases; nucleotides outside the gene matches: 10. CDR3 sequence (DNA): TGCAGTGCTAGAGATCCCAAGCGGGAGTTGGGCTACAATGAGCAGTTCTTC. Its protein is CSARDPKRELGYNEQFF.

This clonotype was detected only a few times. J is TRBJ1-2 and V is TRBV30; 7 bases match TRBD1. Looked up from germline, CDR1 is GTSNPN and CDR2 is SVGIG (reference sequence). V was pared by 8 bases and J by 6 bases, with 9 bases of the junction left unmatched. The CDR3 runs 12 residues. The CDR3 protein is CARQTGVHGYTF. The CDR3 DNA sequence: TGTGCCCGGCAAACAGGGGTCCATGGCTACACCTTC.